This note documents a single TCR beta chain sequence. The V gene's germline CDR1 is SGDLS and CDR2 YYNGEE. V was clipped by 0 bases and J by 4 bases, with 11 bases between them. CDR3 length: 14 amino acids. Profiled with immunoSEQ multiplex PCR; TCRdb holds only in-frame clones, not every one. The repertoire includes tens of thousands of clones, approximately 91% of them detected once, and more than 15% sits in the top ten. Collection of blood occurred at baseline, at cycle 4 day 1, and at cycle 7 day 1. This entry comes from a study of OX40 agonist ivuxolimab in advanced cancers. The J gene is TRBJ2-7, the V gene TRBV9; no definite D call. The receptor comes from an adult with an advanced solid tumor such as melanoma, head and neck, liver or kidney cancer. This material consisted of CD4+ or CD8+ T cells sorted from blood, taken in a trial of the OX40 agonist ivuxolimab. The CDR3 DNA sequence: TGTGCCAGCAGCGTAGGTCGAGCGCGGTACGAGCAGTACTTC. This translates into CASSVGRARYEQYF.